This T cell receptor beta chain originates from a study of PD-1 blockade in classical Hodgkin lymphoma. Study-wide context: Nivolumab dosing for patients was 3 mg/kg, administered intravenously every 2 weeks.

The repertoire was sequenced with immunoSEQ multiplex PCR; TCRdb's copy has only in-frame clones and lacks some. This table has more than 25,000 clones, about 91% appearing once. With respect to this clone: Its cognate antigen is unknown.

Study-wide findings and caveats: Newly diagnosed patients reportedly trailed healthy donors in baseline TCR diversity. No one has yet defined what causes the repertoire differences, which may be disease activity or prior therapy.

Each patient experienced a relapse that followed autologous stem cell transplantation, and brentuximab vedotin exposure varied. The investigators isolated CD8+ T cells from thawed PBMCs using magnetic negative selection. Germline values: CDR1 MDHEN, CDR2 SYDVKM. The CDR3 covers 15 residues. The V and J ends lost 5 bases and 3 bases respectively, with 16 bases between them. The chain couples TRBV28 to TRBJ1-1; tentatively, D is TRBD1 (6 bases). The sample here was CD8+ T cells from blood, taken at baseline. This sequence was found in a human donor with classical Hodgkin lymphoma. CDR3 nucleotide sequence: TGTGCCAGCAGTCCTAACAGGGTTTATTACACTGAAGCTTTCTTT. Its protein product is CASSPNRVYYTEAFF.